These T cell receptor beta chains were read from a single sample in a study of shared clonotypes between healthy human individuals. Profiling relied on immunoSEQ multiplex PCR, and the TCRdb table lists in-frame clones only, not all of them. The top ten hold roughly 0.13% of the sample, which has around 2.3 million clones, approximately 94% seen once. The material sequenced was naive CD4+ T cells sorted from blood. The source of these receptors is a man between 18 and 35 years old in good health. Each CDR3 is given with its conserved first and last residue. A D gene is named only where the DNA matches it firmly. Clone size is shown for a subset of rows, as once, few, many or a class of expanded clone.

-	-	TRBV19	TRBJ2-7	TGTGCCAGTAGTACCGGAGAGCCCACTTACGAGCAGTACTTC	CASSTGEPTYEQYF
once	-	TRBV7-9	TRBJ2-5	TGTGCCAGCAGCCCCCGGACTCACTGGGAGACCCAGTACTTC	CASSPRTHWETQYF
-	-	TRBV5-4	TRBJ1-6	TGTGCCAGCAGCCCAGGAAGGTCAGATTCACCCCTCCACTTT	CASSPGRSDSPLHF
-	TRBD1	TRBV2	TRBJ1-2	TGTGCCAGCAGTGAAGGACAGGGGAGCTATGGCTACACCTTC	CASSEGQGSYGYTF
-	TRBD2	TRBV7-2	TRBJ2-3	TGTGCCAGCAGCCGTGGGACTAGCGGGAGGCGAAGGTGGGATACGCAGTATTTT	CASSRGTSGRRRWDTQYF
-	TRBD2	TRBV11-2	TRBJ2-5	TGTGCCAGCGCCCAAAAGGGACTAGCGGGCTTTTGTGAGACCCAGTACTTC	CASAQKGLAGFCETQYF
-	TRBD1	TRBV5-1	TRBJ1-1	TGCGCCAGCAGCTTACGGACAGGCCCGAACACTGAAGCTTTCTTT	CASSLRTGPNTEAFF
-	TRBD1	TRBV7-8	TRBJ2-7	TGTGCCAGCAGCCCGTACGGGACAGGGGATAGGTCCTACGAGCAGTACTTC	CASSPYGTGDRSYEQYF
-	TRBD2	TRBV19	TRBJ2-1	TGTGCCAGTAGTTTTAGCGGGGGGTACTACAATGAGCAGTTCTTC	CASSFSGGYYNEQFF
-	-	TRBV5-1	TRBJ2-2	TGCGCCAGCAGCGAGGTCGCGAACACCGGGGAGCTGTTTTTT	CASSEVANTGELFF
-	-	TRBV2	TRBJ2-5	TGTGCCAGCACCCTCTCGATCAGGATACAAGAGACCCAGTACTTC	CASTLSIRIQETQYF
-	TRBD1	TRBV5-1	TRBJ1-1	TGCGCCAGCAGCACAGACAGGGGGACCACTGAAGCTTTCTTT	CASSTDRGTTEAFF
-	-	TRBV6-5	TRBJ2-7	TGTGCCAGCAGTCCCCAGGGGCGAGCCTACGAGCAGTACTTC	CASSPQGRAYEQYF
-	TRBD2	TRBV7-2	TRBJ2-1	TGTGCCAGCAGCTTAGCACCTTGGGCTAGCGGTTACAATGAGCAGTTCTTC	CASSLAPWASGYNEQFF
-	TRBD1	TRBV5-1	TRBJ2-7	TGCGCCAGCAGCAGCGGACAGGCAAGCCCCTCCTACGAGCAGTACTTC	CASSSGQASPSYEQYF
-	TRBD2	TRBV7-2	TRBJ2-1	TGTGCCAGCATTAGCGGGCCTCCCTACAATGAGCAGTTCTTC	CASISGPPYNEQFF
-	-	TRBV19	TRBJ1-1	TGTGCCAGCTATGGAGGGTCCCGGGCTTTCTTT	CASYGGSRAFF
-	-	TRBV19	TRBJ2-5	TGTGCCAGTAGTCCCTCATTAGGAGGACAGACGCCCAGGGAGACCCAGTACTTC	CASSPSLGGQTPRETQYF
-	TRBD1	TRBV28	TRBJ2-2	TGTGCCAGCAGTTCCCAGGGGGTCGGGGAGCTGTTTTTT	CASSSQGVGELFF
-	-	TRBV7-6	TRBJ2-6	TGTGCCAGCAGCTTACCGTGGCACTCTGGGGCCAACGTCCTGACTTTC	CASSLPWHSGANVLTF
-	-	TRBV6-1	TRBJ1-2	TGTGCCAGCAGTGTAGGCACAGGGTATGACTATGGCTACACCTTC	CASSVGTGYDYGYTF
-	-	TRBV27	TRBJ2-6	TGTGCCAGCAGTTTCCGACACTCTTGGGCCAACGTCCTGACTTTC	CASSFRHSWANVLTF
-	-	TRBV5-4	TRBJ2-1	TGTGCCAGCAGCTTACGAGGCCGGGCACAGGGCAATGAGCAGTTCTTC	CASSLRGRAQGNEQFF